This TCR beta chain was observed in a study of PD-1 blockade in classical Hodgkin lymphoma (dated by TCRdb to between 2020 and 2021). With respect to the entire study: The study used CyTOF and TCR beta sequencing to define a peripheral blood immune signature of response to PD-1 blockade in classical Hodgkin lymphoma.

The sample's time point label, decoded: newly diagnosed, previously untreated cHL patient sample. Magnetic negative selection with a Miltenyi CD4+ T cell isolation kit was used to purify CD4+ T cells from thawed PBMCs. As a comparison group for the relapsed/refractory trial patients, PBMCs from patients with newly diagnosed, previously untreated classical Hodgkin lymphoma were sequenced. Peripheral blood was collected in 8 mL Vacutainer Cell Preparation Tubes, from which PBMCs were isolated by centrifugation and then cryopreserved. Purified CD4+ and CD8+ fractions were generated only in cases for which an additional PBMC sample was available. Magnetically labelled cells were removed on LS columns in a quadroMACS separator, and the flow-through was collected as the purified fraction. The CDR3, from cysteine to phenylalanine, totals 14 residues. CDR3 DNA is the only sequence kept; it has 42 bases, read in frame from the first base. According to the germline V gene, CDR1 reads SQVTM and CDR2 reads ANQGSEA. Trimming accounts for 7 bases at V and 7 bases at J, while the number of junction bases matched to no gene is 6.

Broad study findings and their caveats: The study was limited to a single clinical trial cohort, and causes of repertoire differences, possibly disease activity or prior therapy, remained undefined. Baseline TCR diversity was reported to be lower in newly diagnosed patients than in healthy donors and to be lower still in relapsed/refractory patients.

Concerning this clone itself: Its target antigen remains unknown. One base away there is no much larger clone; base qualities are not given.

Genomic DNA was isolated using the Qiagen DNeasy kit from unsorted PBMCs as well as from negatively selected CD4+ and CD8+ fractions. TCR beta CDR3 regions were amplified by immunoSEQ multiplex PCR using primers annealing to V and J segments. A synthetic immune receptor repertoire was used to minimize amplification bias, and any remaining bias was removed computationally after sequencing. As for the original processing: Repertoire diversity was quantified as the Shannon entropy index using custom Python scripts. Unsorted, CD4+ and CD8+ repertoires were analyzed separately, except in combined analyses where CD4+ and CD8+ sequences were merged in silico. TCRdb took this table from immuneACCESS and kept in-frame rearrangements with V and J called. Such tables lack part of the clones; where checked against another copy, unresolved V genes explain under half of the gap, and the rest is unexplained. The DNA gave D and trimming, while V, J and clone size come from that table. The sample yields more than 15,000 clones; about 85% were counted once. Of the sample, roughly 1.2% is held by the ten largest clones.

This TCR was sampled from a human donor with classical Hodgkin lymphoma. The sequenced sample consisted of CD4+ T cells from blood. The V and J genes are TRBV29-1 and TRBJ2-1; 14 junctional bases match TRBD2. The bases are TGCAGCGCCTGGACTAGCGGGAGGTTAAATGAGCAGTTCTTC. The encoded protein is CSAWTSGRLNEQFF.